This T cell receptor (beta chain) is from a study of cytomegalovirus exposure and HLA in healthy donors. Study outcomes and limitations: A later analysis showed that HLA-associated TCR beta chains had undergone more clonal expansion than equally common others.

Germline V gives CDR1 SNHLY, CDR2 FYNNEI. Between the trimmed V and J ends, which lost 0 bases and 10 bases, there was a span of 13 bases. This CDR3 is 14 amino acids long. The PCR ran on 60 Vbeta and 13 Jbeta primers. Assay: immunoSEQ multiplex PCR; the TCRdb copy retains only in-frame clones and omits some. This table holds just under 65,000 clones. As concerns this clone: The antigen remains unidentified.

The rearrangement joins TRBV2 to TRBJ1-5, with D possibly matching TRBD1 (6 bases). The TCR was taken from a boy between 10 and 17 years old in good health and CMV-seronegative. The sequenced material came from PBMCs. Here the CDR3 reads CASSEALGDNPQHF. The CDR3 DNA is TGTGCCAGCAGTGAAGCGCTTGGGGACAATCCCCAGCATTTT.